One and the same sample provided the 17 T cell receptor beta chains below, sequenced in a study of blood T cell repertoires in COVID-19. Only in-frame clones appear in the TCRdb table, and some are missing; sequencing was by immunoSEQ multiplex PCR. Seen here are about 220,000 clones, 80% observed once, and the top ten hold roughly 6.7%. Sequencing was done on a sample of peripheral blood. The origin of the receptors is a woman in her 70s with acute or convalescent COVID-19.

The chain is built from TRBV5-1 and TRBJ1-6; D is unresolved. Germline CDR1 SGHRS, CDR2 YFSETQ. V was shortened by 0 bases and J by 10 bases, with 17 bases between the two germline ends. This CDR3 spans 16 amino acids. CDR3 loop: CASSLEVGAGGSPLHF. Written as DNA, the CDR3 is TGCGCCAGCAGCTTGGAGGTGGGTGCAGGAGGATCACCCCTCCACTTT.

J is TRBJ1-2 and V is TRBV2; possibly TRBD1 for D (5 bases). CDR1 and CDR2 (germline): SNHLY, FYNNEI. Trimming pared 7 bases from V and 4 bases from J, leaving 10 bases between. This CDR3 is built from 12 residues. CDR3 coding DNA: TGTGCCAGCACCGTGGACATCTATGGCTACACCTTC. Encoded protein: CASTVDIYGYTF.

The CDR3 protein is CATSREAGYEQYV. The DNA for the CDR3 is TGTGCCACCAGCAGAGAAGCAGGGTACGAGCAGTACGTC. The rearrangement joins TRBV15 to TRBJ2-7, with D possibly matching TRBD1 (5 bases). Trimming stripped 0 bases from V and 4 bases from J, with 7 bases between. Per germline, CDR1 LNHNV and CDR2 YYDKDF (reference sequence). The CDR3 is 13 amino acids.

The chain recombines TRBV19 with TRBJ1-1; possible D gene TRBD1, 5 bases. Germline CDR1 reads LNHDA; CDR2 reads SQIVND (reference sequence). The CDR3 runs 13 residues. Trimming removed 5 bases from V and 0 bases from J, with 7 bases in between. This chain's CDR3 is CASSQQVNTEAFF. CDR3 sequence (DNA): TGTGCCAGTAGTCAACAGGTGAACACTGAAGCTTTCTTT. Full variable domain (remainder filled in from reference TRBV19 and TRBJ1-1): DGGITQSPKYLFRKEGQNVTLSCEQNLNHDAMYWYRQDPGQGLRLIYYSQIVNDFQKGDIAEGYSVSREKKESFPLTVTSAQKNPTAFYLCASSQQVNTEAFFGQGTRLTVV.

The chain has TRBV7-9 and TRBJ2-5; 10 nucleotides agree with TRBD2. Unmatched junction bases numbered 11, after V lost 5 bases and J lost 5 bases. Germline assignment: CDR1 SEHNR and CDR2 FQNEAQ (reference sequence). The CDR3 loop spans 16 amino acids. The CDR3: CASSPIAGGLRETQYF. The DNA of the CDR3 is TGTGCCAGCAGCCCGATAGCGGGGGGCCTCCGGGAGACCCAGTACTTC.

The chain combines TRBV2 with TRBJ1-3; unclear D gene. The CDR3 has 14 amino acids. V lost 2 bases, J lost 0 bases, and 5 bases lay in between. The germline V gene encodes CDR1 SNHLY and CDR2 FYNNEI. CDR3 loop: CASSEFYSGNTIYF. The CDR3 DNA reads as TGTGCCAGCAGTGAATTTTACTCTGGAAACACCATATATTTT.

This chain uses TRBV18 with TRBJ2-5; D perhaps matches TRBD1 (5 bases). Germline V gene data show CDR1 as KGHSH and CDR2 as LQKENI. V was cut by 2 bases and J by 3 bases, with 7 bases left in between. This CDR3 region has 13 residues. The CDR3, as DNA: TGTGCCAGCTCACCAAACAGGAAAGAGACCCAGTACTTC. It encodes CASSPNRKETQYF.

The chain carries TRBV7-7 and TRBJ2-1; 8 positions match TRBD2. Germline assignment: CDR1 SSHAT and CDR2 FNYEAQ (reference sequence). There are 15 residues in the CDR3. V was clipped by 4 bases and J by 4 bases; unmatched bases: 6. The CDR3 reads CASSSTSVGYNEQFF. The DNA for the CDR3 is TGTGCCAGCAGCTCGACTAGCGTTGGATACAATGAGCAGTTCTTC.

DNA for the CDR3: TGTGCCACCAGCAGAGGTGGGACAGAAGAGACCCAGTACTTC. As protein: CATSRGGTEETQYF. This chain joins TRBV15 and TRBJ2-5, with 7 nucleotides matching TRBD1. The germline V gene has CDR1 LNHNV and CDR2 YYDKDF (reference sequence). This CDR3 is 14 amino acids long. The trim removed 1 base at V and 3 bases at J, leaving 2 bases unmatched.

The gene calls are TRBV19 and TRBJ1-3; D is undetermined. The CDR3 consists of 12 residues. The germline V gene has CDR1 LNHDA and CDR2 SQIVND (reference sequence). Trimming took off 5 bases at V and 0 bases at J, with 2 bases between the two ends. CDR3 bases: TGTGCCAGTAGTTACTCTGGAAACACCATATATTTT. It yields the protein CASSYSGNTIYF. Variable domain in full (rest from reference TRBV19 and TRBJ1-3): DGGITQSPKYLFRKEGQNVTLSCEQNLNHDAMYWYRQDPGQGLRLIYYSQIVNDFQKGDIAEGYSVSREKKESFPLTVTSAQKNPTAFYLCASSYSGNTIYFGEGSWLTVV.

A few counts support this clone. This rearrangement joins TRBV18 to TRBJ1-1; TRBD1 matches 7 bases. The junction had 6 bases not matched to a gene; V was cut back by 7 bases and J by 1 base. The CDR3 runs 14 residues. The germline CDR1 and CDR2 sequences are KGHSH and LQKENI. In DNA, the CDR3 is TGTGCCAGCTTCCCGGGACAGACGAACACTGAAGCTTTCTTT. Its protein product is CASFPGQTNTEAFF.

The chain joins TRBV5-1 to TRBJ1-2; 8 bases line up with TRBD1. This CDR3 contains 13 residues. Germline CDR1 and CDR2: SGHRS and YFSETQ. The J segment lost 6 bases and the V segment lost 4 bases, leaving 5 bases of the junction unmatched. The CDR3 DNA is TGCGCCAGCAGCGGCGGACAGGGAAATGGCTACACCTTC. Residues: CASSGGQGNGYTF.

The V gene is TRBV7-2, the J gene TRBJ2-3, with 8 bases matching TRBD1. CDR3 length equals 14 residues. V shed 5 bases, J shed 2 bases, and the junction held 3 bases outside the gene matches. CDR1 SGHTA and CDR2 FQGNSA come from the germline V gene. The CDR3 spells CASSPTGDTDTQYF. CDR3 DNA sequence: TGTGCCAGCAGCCCGACAGGGGACACAGATACGCAGTATTTT.

This rearrangement joins TRBV29-1 to TRBJ1-5; no definite D call. The CDR3 has 12 amino acids. CDR1 SQVTM and CDR2 ANQGSEA come from the germline V gene. Between the trimmed V and J ends, which lost 4 bases and 3 bases, there was a span of 7 bases. CDR3 region: CSVGEVNQPQHF. DNA for the CDR3: TGCAGCGTTGGGGAGGTCAATCAGCCCCAGCATTTT.

J is TRBJ1-1 and V is TRBV5-1, with D perhaps matching TRBD1 (6 bases). Trimming took off 6 bases at V and 1 base at J, with 10 bases between the two ends. In germline, CDR1 is SGHRS, CDR2 YFSETQ. The CDR3 length is 13 residues. The CDR3 spells CASKGGENTEAFF. DNA for the CDR3: TGCGCCAGCAAAGGGGGGGAGAACACTGAAGCTTTCTTT.

This clone was recorded only once. The chain is built from TRBV3-1 (or the pseudogene TRBV3-2) and TRBJ2-1; TRBD2 matches at 14 bases. This CDR3 spans 19 amino acids. Trimming removed 4 bases from V and 0 bases from J; junction bases left unmatched: 8. Germline assignment: CDR1 LGHDT and CDR2 YNNKEL (reference sequence). The CDR3, as DNA: TGTGCCAGCAGCCCAGGGACTAGCGGGGGTCAAAGCTCCTACAATGAGCAGTTCTTC. Its protein product is CASSPGTSGGQSSYNEQFF.

The chain carries TRBV25-1 and TRBJ1-2, with no clear D. The V gene's germline CDR1 is MGHDK and CDR2 SYGVNS. CDR3 length equals 15 residues. Trimming took 8 bases from V and 2 from J, leaving 18 bases between them. As DNA, the CDR3 is TGTGCCAGCTCTCCCGCAGTCCCTTCGAACTATGGCTACACCTTC. It is translated as CASSPAVPSNYGYTF.